Listed here are 12 T cell receptor beta chains from one sample, sequenced in a study of vaccination and CD4 T cells after COVID-19 (dated 2022 in TCRdb). Library generation was performed with PCR. Sequencing was carried out with an Illumina iSeq 100. In-frame beta chains were kept once TCRdb had trimmed the public reads at Q25 with fastp and called clones with MiXCR. Entries that share a CDR3 protein sequence are merged under the most common genes and DNA. The sample yields some 15,000 distinct CDR3 sequences; approximately 71% were counted once. The biggest ten clones account for 1% to 1.3% of the sample. The sequenced sample was CD4+ T cells from blood, obtained after SARS-CoV-2 vaccination. These receptor sequences come from a human donor who had recovered from COVID-19.

This clonotype has only one observation. The CDR3 spells CASSTHAADVGYGYTF. The DNA of the CDR3 is TGTGCCAGCAGTACACACGCCGCGGACGTAGGCTATGGCTACACCTTC. The chain recombines TRBV7-9 with TRBJ1-2; D ambiguous. This CDR3 has 16 residues. The V end lost 6 bases, the J end lost 4 bases, and 21 bases lay between the germline ends. The V gene's germline CDR1 is SEHNR and CDR2 FQNEAQ (reference sequence).

The chain uses TRBV5-1 and TRBJ1-1; D might be TRBD1 (6 bases). V was trimmed by 4 bases and J by 7 bases, leaving 14 bases between them. The CDR3 covers 13 residues. From germline, CDR1 is SGHRS and CDR2 YFSETQ. CDR3 in amino acids: CASSMGAGFEAFF. CDR3 coding DNA: TGCGCCAGCAGCATGGGGGCGGGATTTGAAGCTTTCTTT.

The CDR3 reads CASSLRQTYSNQPQHF. CDR3 DNA sequence: TGTGCCAGCAGCTTACGGCAGACATATAGCAATCAGCCCCAGCATTTT. The J gene is TRBJ1-5, the V gene TRBV7-8; no reliable D call. V lost 2 bases to trimming and J lost 0 bases, with 11 bases between them. The CDR3 loop spans 16 amino acids. In germline, CDR1 is SGHVS, CDR2 FQNEAQ.

V and J are TRBV24-1 and TRBJ2-7; no firm D call. This CDR3 has 18 residues. V was pared by 3 bases and J by 4 bases, with 24 bases between. Per the germline V gene, CDR1 is KGHDR and CDR2 is SFDVKD. CDR3 nucleotides: TGTGCCACCAGTGATCCGGTCCCGGCGGCGGAAGCAATATACGAGCAGTACTTC. As protein: CATSDPVPAAEAIYEQYF.

The chain combines TRBV6-1 with TRBJ1-5; D not resolved. CDR3 length: 16 amino acids. Trimming stripped 7 bases from V and 0 bases from J, with 16 bases between. Germline V CDR1 and CDR2: MNHNS, SASEGT. CDR3 DNA: TGTGCCAGCACCCTAACCCGGGGTTATAGCAATCAGCCCCAGCATTTT. This translates into CASTLTRGYSNQPQHF.

This clonotype is a singleton in its sample. CDR3 protein: CSVVTFGRGLQETQYF. The CDR3 DNA reads TGCAGCGTTGTGACGTTTGGGAGGGGGCTCCAAGAGACCCAGTACTTC. The chain recombines TRBV29-1 with TRBJ2-5; either TRBD1 or TRBD2 may supply D (7 bases each). This CDR3 contains 16 residues. V was clipped by 4 bases and J by 1 base, with 19 bases between them. The V gene's germline CDR1 is SQVTM and CDR2 ANQGSEA.

The chain joins TRBV19 to TRBJ2-7; TRBD1 or TRBD2 may be the D gene (6 bases each). Deletions cut 5 bases from V and 3 bases from J, with 11 bases between. CDR1 LNHDA and CDR2 SQIVND come from the germline V gene (reference sequence). The CDR3 sequence is 13 residues long. The CDR3 loop is CASSGEGGYEQYF. The CDR3 DNA reads as TGTGCCAGTAGTGGTGAGGGGGGCTACGAGCAGTACTTC.

The chain employs TRBV19 and TRBJ2-5; TRBD2 matches 11 bases. This CDR3 is built from 19 residues. From germline, CDR1 is LNHDA and CDR2 SQIVND (reference sequence). Trimming at V came to 3 bases and at J to 2 bases, leaving 14 bases not matched to a gene. The CDR3 loop reads CASSMAGLAGGAPQETQYF. The DNA of the CDR3 is TGTGCCAGTAGTATGGCCGGGCTAGCGGGGGGTGCCCCGCAAGAGACCCAGTACTTC.

The V and J genes are TRBV27 and TRBJ1-5; D uncertain. Trimming took off 2 bases at V and 4 bases at J, with 6 bases between the two ends. Germline CDR1 reads MNHEY; CDR2 reads SMNVEV (reference sequence). The CDR3 has 13 residues. DNA of the CDR3: TGTGCCAGCAGTTTAAACAGAAATCAGCCCCAGCATTTT. Its protein is CASSLNRNQPQHF.

The chain uses TRBV27 and TRBJ2-1, with TRBD2 as a possible D gene (5 bases). From germline, CDR1 is MNHEY and CDR2 SMNVEV (reference sequence). V lost 5 bases and J lost 4, with 21 bases in between. CDR3 length equals 17 residues. CDR3 bases: TGTGCCAGCAGTAACTCTCGGGCCGCGGGCCGTTACAATGAGCAGTTCTTC. Its translation is CASSNSRAAGRYNEQFF.

This clonotype was picked up a small number of times. The chain has TRBV6-1 and TRBJ1-5; D gene ambiguous. The CDR3 has 14 amino acids. The V end lost 4 bases, the J end lost 1 base, and 8 bases lay between the germline ends. Germline CDR1 and CDR2: MNHNS and SASEGT. The CDR3 DNA reads TGTGCCAGCAGTGTTGCAGAGAGCAATCAGCCCCAGCATTTT. Amino acids: CASSVAESNQPQHF.

This clonotype was recorded a few times. J is TRBJ2-4 and V is TRBV7-7; D is possibly TRBD2 (6 bases). CDR1 is SSHAT and CDR2 is FNYEAQ in the germline V gene (reference sequence). The CDR3 has 11 amino acids. This chain's CDR3 is CASGPKNIQYF. For the CDR3, the DNA is TGTGCTAGCGGCCCCAAAAACATTCAGTACTTC.